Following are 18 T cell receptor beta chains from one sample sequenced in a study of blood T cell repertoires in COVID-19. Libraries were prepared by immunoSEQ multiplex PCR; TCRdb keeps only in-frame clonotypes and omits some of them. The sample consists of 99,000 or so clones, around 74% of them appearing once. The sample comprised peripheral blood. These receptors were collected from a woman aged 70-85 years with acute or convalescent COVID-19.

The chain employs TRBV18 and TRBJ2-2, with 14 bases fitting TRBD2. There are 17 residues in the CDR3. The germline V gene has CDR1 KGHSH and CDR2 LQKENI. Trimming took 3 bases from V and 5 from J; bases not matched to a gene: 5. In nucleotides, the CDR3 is TGTGCCAGCTCACCCCCGGGACTAGCGGGGGTGACCGGGGAGCTGTTTTTT. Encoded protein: CASSPPGLAGVTGELFF.

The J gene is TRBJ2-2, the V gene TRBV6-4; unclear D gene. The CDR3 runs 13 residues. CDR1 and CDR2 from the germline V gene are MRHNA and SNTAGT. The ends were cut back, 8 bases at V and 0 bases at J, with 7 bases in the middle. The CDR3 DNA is TGTGCCAGCCTTATCCCGAACACCGGGGAGCTGTTTTTT. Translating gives CASLIPNTGELFF.

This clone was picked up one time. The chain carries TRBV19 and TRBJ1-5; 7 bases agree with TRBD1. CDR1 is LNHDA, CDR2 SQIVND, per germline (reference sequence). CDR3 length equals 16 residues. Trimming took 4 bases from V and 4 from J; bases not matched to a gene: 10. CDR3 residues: CASSRVGSGGNQPQHF. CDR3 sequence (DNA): TGTGCCAGTAGTAGGGTAGGGTCAGGGGGTAATCAGCCCCAGCATTTT.

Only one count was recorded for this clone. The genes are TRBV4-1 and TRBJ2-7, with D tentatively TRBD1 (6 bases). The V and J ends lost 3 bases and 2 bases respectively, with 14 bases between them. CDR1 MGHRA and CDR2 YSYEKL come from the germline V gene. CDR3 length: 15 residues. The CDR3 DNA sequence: TGCGCCAGCAGCCAGGAAATCCGGGACACCTACGAGCAGTACTTC. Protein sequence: CASSQEIRDTYEQYF.

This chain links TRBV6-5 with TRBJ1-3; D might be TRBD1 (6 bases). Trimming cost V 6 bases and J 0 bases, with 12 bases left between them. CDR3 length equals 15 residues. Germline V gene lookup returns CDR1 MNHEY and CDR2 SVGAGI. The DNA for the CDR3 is TGTGCCAGCAGCCCCACAGGGAGCTCTGGAAACACCATATATTTT. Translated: CASSPTGSSGNTIYF.

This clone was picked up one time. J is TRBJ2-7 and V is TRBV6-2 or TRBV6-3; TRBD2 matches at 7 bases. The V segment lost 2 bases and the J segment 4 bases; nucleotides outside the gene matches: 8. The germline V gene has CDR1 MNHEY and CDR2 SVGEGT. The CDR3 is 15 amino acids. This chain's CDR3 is CASSYRPLGRYEQYF. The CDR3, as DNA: TGTGCCAGCAGTTACAGGCCCCTCGGGAGGTACGAGCAGTACTTC.

The CDR3 DNA sequence: TGTGCCAGCAGTGAAGTGGCAGGCGGGAGTGAAGCTTTCTTT. Its translation: CASSEVAGGSEAFF. The chain recombines TRBV6-1 with TRBJ1-1; D not resolved. The CDR3 is 14 residues long. Germline CDR1 MNHNS, CDR2 SASEGT. Trimming left V 1 base short and J 7 bases short, with 13 bases between.

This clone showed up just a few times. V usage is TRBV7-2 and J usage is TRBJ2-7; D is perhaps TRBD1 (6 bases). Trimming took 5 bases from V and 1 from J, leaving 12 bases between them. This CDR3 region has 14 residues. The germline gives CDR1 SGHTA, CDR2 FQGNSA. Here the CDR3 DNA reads TGTGCCAGCAGCCAAGGGGACACATCCTACGAGCAGTACTTC. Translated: CASSQGDTSYEQYF.

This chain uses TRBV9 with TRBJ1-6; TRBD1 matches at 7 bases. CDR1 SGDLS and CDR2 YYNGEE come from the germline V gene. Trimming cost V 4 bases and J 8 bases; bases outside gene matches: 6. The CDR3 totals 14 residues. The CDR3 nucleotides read TGTGCCAGCAGCCTCAGGGGGAATGATTCACCCCTCCACTTT. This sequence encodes CASSLRGNDSPLHF.

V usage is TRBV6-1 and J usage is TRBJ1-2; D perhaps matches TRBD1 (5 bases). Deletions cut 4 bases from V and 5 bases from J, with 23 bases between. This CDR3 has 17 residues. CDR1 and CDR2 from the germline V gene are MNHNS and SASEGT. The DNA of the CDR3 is TGTGCCAGCAGTGTCGGACACAAGTTCTCGACGGGTTATGGCTACACCTTC. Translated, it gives CASSVGHKFSTGYGYTF.

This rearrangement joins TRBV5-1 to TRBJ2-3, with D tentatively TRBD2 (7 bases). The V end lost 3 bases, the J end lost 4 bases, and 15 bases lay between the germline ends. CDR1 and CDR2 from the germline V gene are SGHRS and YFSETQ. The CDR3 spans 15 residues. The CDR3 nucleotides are TGCGCCAGCAGCTCGGGGCGCGGGGGCGCAGATACGCAGTATTTT. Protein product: CASSSGRGGADTQYF.

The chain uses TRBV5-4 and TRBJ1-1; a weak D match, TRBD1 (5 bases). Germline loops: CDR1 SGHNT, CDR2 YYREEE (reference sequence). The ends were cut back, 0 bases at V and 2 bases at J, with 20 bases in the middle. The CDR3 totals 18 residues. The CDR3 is CASSLDWQVGDFNTEAFF. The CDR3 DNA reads TGTGCCAGCAGCTTGGACTGGCAGGTAGGGGACTTCAACACTGAAGCTTTCTTT.

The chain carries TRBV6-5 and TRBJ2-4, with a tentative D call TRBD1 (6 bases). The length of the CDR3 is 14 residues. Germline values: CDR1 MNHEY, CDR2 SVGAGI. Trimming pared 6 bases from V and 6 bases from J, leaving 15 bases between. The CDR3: CASRSDRSRNIQYF. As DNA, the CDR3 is TGTGCCAGCAGATCTGACAGGTCGAGAAACATTCAGTACTTC.

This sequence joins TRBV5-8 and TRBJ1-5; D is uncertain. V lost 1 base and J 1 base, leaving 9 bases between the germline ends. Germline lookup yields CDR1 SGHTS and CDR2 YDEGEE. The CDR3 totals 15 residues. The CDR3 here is CASSLREWSNQPQHF. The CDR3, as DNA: TGTGCCAGCAGCTTGCGGGAGTGGAGCAATCAGCCCCAGCATTTT.

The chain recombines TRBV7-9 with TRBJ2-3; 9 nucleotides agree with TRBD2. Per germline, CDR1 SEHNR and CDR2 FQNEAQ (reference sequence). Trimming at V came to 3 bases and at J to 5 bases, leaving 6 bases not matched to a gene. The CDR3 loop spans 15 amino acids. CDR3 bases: TGTGCCAGCAGCTTCGGCGGGGGGGCAGAAGATACGCAGTATTTT. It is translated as CASSFGGGAEDTQYF.

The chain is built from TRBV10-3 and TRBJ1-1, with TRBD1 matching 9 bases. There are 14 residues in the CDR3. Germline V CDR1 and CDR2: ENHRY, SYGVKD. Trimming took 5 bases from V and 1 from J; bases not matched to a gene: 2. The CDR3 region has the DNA TGTGCCATCAGTCCGGGACAGGGGAACACTGAAGCTTTCTTT. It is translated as CAISPGQGNTEAFF.

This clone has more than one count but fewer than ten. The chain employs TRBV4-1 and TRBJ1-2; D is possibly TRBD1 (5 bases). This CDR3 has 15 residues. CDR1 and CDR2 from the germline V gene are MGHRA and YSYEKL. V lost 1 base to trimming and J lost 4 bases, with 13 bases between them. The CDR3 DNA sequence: TGCGCCAGCAGCCAAGGGGCAGGGCTCGCCTATGGCTACACCTTC. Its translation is CASSQGAGLAYGYTF.

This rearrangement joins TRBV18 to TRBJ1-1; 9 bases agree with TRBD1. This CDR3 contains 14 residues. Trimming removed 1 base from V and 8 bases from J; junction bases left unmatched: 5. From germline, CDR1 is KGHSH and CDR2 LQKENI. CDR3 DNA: TGTGCCAGCTCACCACTACAGGGGGCTAGGGAAGCTTTCTTT. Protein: CASSPLQGAREAFF.